These 27 T cell receptor beta chains were sequenced from one sample in a study of response to subunit inactivated influenza vaccine. Each CDR3 protein is one row after TCRdb ran MiXCR on the RT-PCR reads. The sample shows fewer than 600,000 distinct CDR3 sequences, 6% to 9% of them seen only once. The sequenced sample was PBMCs from blood, obtained less than 25 months after vaccination. These receptor sequences come from a man between 45 and 75 years old who received an inactivated influenza vaccine.

This rearrangement joins TRBV5-1 to TRBJ1-4, with unresolved D. Germline CDR1 is SGHRS and CDR2 is YFSETQ. V lost 4 bases, J lost 0 bases, and 13 bases lay in between. This CDR3 region has 16 residues. The CDR3 spells CASSPVVIATNEKLFF. The CDR3 DNA reads as TGCGCCAGCAGCCCCGTTGTGATCGCAACTAATGAAAAACTGTTTTTT.

This clonotype appeared a few times. CDR3 sequence: CASSWNDRVAYEQYF. The CDR3 DNA reads TGCGCCAGCAGCTGGAATGACAGGGTAGCCTACGAGCAGTACTTC. The J gene is TRBJ2-7, the V gene TRBV5-1, with TRBD1 matching over 7 bases. CDR1 SGHRS and CDR2 YFSETQ come from the germline V gene. J gave up 2 bases and V 3 bases, and 8 bases lay outside the gene matches. The CDR3 has 15 amino acids.

The chain links TRBV7-2 to TRBJ2-7, with TRBD1 matching over 7 bases. With V trimmed by 6 bases and J by 2 bases, 7 bases remained unmatched. The germline CDR1 and CDR2 sequences are SGHTA and FQGNSA. The CDR3 extends over 14 amino acids. The chain's CDR3 is CASRKQGIAYEQYF. In DNA, the CDR3 is TGTGCCAGCAGGAAACAGGGGATAGCCTACGAGCAGTACTTC.

A few counts support this clonotype. The chain recombines TRBV11-2 with TRBJ2-5, with D unclear. The CDR3 consists of 13 residues. Deletions cut 5 bases from V and 5 bases from J, with 12 bases between. From germline, CDR1 is SGHAT and CDR2 FQNNGV. The CDR3 bases are TGTGCCAGCAGCCTCGGCCCCAGGGAGACCCAGTACTTC. It translates to CASSLGPRETQYF. The variable domain in full, with the rest retrieved from reference TRBV11-2 and TRBJ2-5, is EAGVAQSPRYKIIEKRQSVAFWCNPISGHATLYWYQQILGQGPKLLIQFQNNGVVDDSQLPKDRFSAERLKGVDSTLKIQPAKLEDSAVYLCASSLGPRETQYFGPGTRLLVL.

This clonotype showed up just a few times. The CDR3 nucleotides are TGCGCCAGCAGCCGGGACAGGGGGGGTTACAATGAGCAGTTCTTC. Translating gives CASSRDRGGYNEQFF. J is TRBJ2-1 and V is TRBV5-1; 11 bases fit TRBD1. Germline CDR1 reads SGHRS; CDR2 reads YFSETQ. The CDR3 totals 15 residues. V lost 4 bases to trimming and J lost 4 bases; unmatched junction nucleotides: 4.

The chain recombines TRBV5-1 with TRBJ2-1; D gene unclear. The germline CDR1 and CDR2 sequences are SGHRS and YFSETQ. The CDR3 has 11 amino acids. Trimming left V 4 bases short and J 9 bases short, with 8 bases between. CDR3: CASSPDVEQFF. The CDR3, as DNA: TGCGCCAGCAGCCCGGACGTTGAGCAGTTCTTC.

This clonotype was detected a few times. The CDR3 sequence: CASSSSGRRAGELFF. The CDR3 bases are TGTGCCAGCAGTTCAAGCGGGAGAAGGGCCGGGGAGCTGTTTTTT. V is TRBV28 and J is TRBJ2-2; 8 bases fit TRBD2. V trimming: 4 bases; J trimming: 6 bases; junction bases outside the gene matches: 7. The germline gives CDR1 MDHEN, CDR2 SYDVKM. The length of the CDR3 is 15 residues.

This clonotype came up many times. The genes are TRBV7-8 and TRBJ1-5; unclear D gene. Trimming cost V 4 bases and J 1 base, with 11 bases left between them. Germline lookup yields CDR1 SGHVS and CDR2 FQNEAQ. The length of the CDR3 is 15 residues. The CDR3 DNA is TGTGCCAGCAGCTACACCACTGGGAGCAATCAGCCCCAGCATTTT. Protein product: CASSYTTGSNQPQHF.

This clonotype has just a few counts. The J gene is TRBJ2-5, the V gene TRBV12-3 or TRBV12-4; D ambiguous. Trimming left V 2 bases short and J 2 bases short, with 9 bases between. The CDR3 length is 14 residues. The DNA for the CDR3 is TGTGCCAGCAGTTTAAACGGAGCTCAAGAGACCCAGTACTTC. This encodes CASSLNGAQETQYF.

This chain uses TRBV20-1 with TRBJ2-3; D perhaps matches TRBD2 (6 bases). The V end was cut by 7 bases, the J end by 3 bases, with 11 bases between. CDR1 is DFQATT and CDR2 is SNEGSKA in the germline V gene (reference sequence). CDR3 length: 12 amino acids. Here the CDR3 DNA reads TGCAGTGTTTCGGGGAGGACAGATACGCAGTATTTT. This sequence encodes CSVSGRTDTQYF.

This clonotype was counted between two and nine times. The chain is built from TRBV30 and TRBJ2-5, with D perhaps matching TRBD2 (6 bases). Trimming cost V 2 bases and J 5 bases, with 18 bases left between them. This CDR3 comprises 15 residues. CDR1 and CDR2 (germline): GTSNPN, SVGIG (reference sequence). CDR3 in amino acids: CAWSPGRHFGETQYF. CDR3 sequence (DNA): TGTGCCTGGAGTCCCGGGAGACATTTCGGGGAGACCCAGTACTTC.

The gene calls are TRBV7-2 and TRBJ2-1, with 9 bases fitting TRBD2. J was trimmed by 8 bases and V by 5 bases; bases with no gene match: 10. Per germline, CDR1 SGHTA and CDR2 FQGNSA. CDR3 length equals 15 residues. Here the CDR3 reads CASSRLAGPSDEQFF. The CDR3 coding sequence is TGTGCCAGCAGCCGTCTAGCGGGACCCAGCGATGAGCAGTTCTTC.

The rearrangement links TRBV3-1 to TRBJ2-7; 7 bases match TRBD2. CDR1 is LGHDT and CDR2 is YNNKEL in the germline V gene (reference sequence). Trimming removed 0 bases from V and 7 bases from J; junction bases left unmatched: 12. This CDR3 is built from 16 residues. The CDR3 DNA reads TGTGCCAGCAGCCAAGAGTGGTCGGAGGGGACTATGGAGCAGTACTTC. It codes for CASSQEWSEGTMEQYF.

There are a few counts of this clonotype. This chain joins TRBV27 and TRBJ2-3; no clear D. The germline V gene has CDR1 MNHEY and CDR2 SMNVEV (reference sequence). The CDR3 has 13 amino acids. The ends were cut back, 4 bases at V and 5 bases at J, with 10 bases in the middle. In DNA form, the CDR3 reads TGTGCCAGCAGTTCAGCCCCTGGAGATACGCAGTATTTT. Translating gives CASSSAPGDTQYF.

This clonotype was observed many times. The chain carries TRBV6-1 and TRBJ1-5; the D is unclear. V was shortened by 4 bases and J by 9 bases, with 19 bases between the two germline ends. Germline V lookup: CDR1 MNHNS, CDR2 SASEGT. The CDR3 runs to 15 residues. CDR3 coding DNA: TGTGCCAGCAGTGCCCCTACTAGGGCCGCACGGCCCCAGCATTTT. Protein sequence: CASSAPTRAARPQHF.

This clonotype was seen repeatedly, ten times or more. The chain uses TRBV7-2 and TRBJ2-3, with D uncertain. Germline CDR1 SGHTA, CDR2 FQGNSA. Trimming took 8 bases from V and 2 from J, leaving 11 bases between them. This CDR3 has 13 amino acids. This chain's CDR3 is CASGKYNTDTQYF. The CDR3 DNA reads as TGTGCCAGCGGGAAGTACAACACAGATACGCAGTATTTT.

The J gene is TRBJ2-3, the V gene TRBV4-3; D is unclear. CDR1 is LGHNA, CDR2 YSLEER, per germline. Deletions cut 1 base from V and 0 bases from J, with 8 bases between. This CDR3 is 15 amino acids long. As DNA, the CDR3 is TGCGCCAGCAGCCAAGGGCACGGGAGCACAGATACGCAGTATTTT. Its protein is CASSQGHGSTDTQYF.

This clonotype was observed a handful of times. The chain joins TRBV7-9 to TRBJ2-5, with D perhaps matching TRBD2 (5 bases). Germline-derived CDR1 and CDR2 are SEHNR and FQNEAQ (reference sequence). Trimming left V 7 bases short and J 5 bases short, with 14 bases between. This CDR3 has 13 amino acids. For the CDR3, the DNA is TGTGCCAGCACCAGGACTTGGGAGGAGACCCAGTACTTC. The encoded protein is CASTRTWEETQYF.

The chain couples TRBV27 to TRBJ2-7; 9 nucleotides agree with TRBD1. The V gene end was trimmed by 5 bases and the J gene end by 0 bases; junction bases not matched to a gene: 8. The length of the CDR3 is 16 residues. Germline CDR1 is MNHEY and CDR2 is SMNVEV (reference sequence). The CDR3 region has the DNA TGTGCCAGCAGTAAACAGGGGGCCTACTACTCCTACGAGCAGTACTTC. This codes for CASSKQGAYYSYEQYF.

This clonotype appeared a few times. The V gene is TRBV28, the J gene TRBJ2-7; possibly TRBD2 for D (6 bases). The CDR3 covers 14 residues. CDR1 is MDHEN, CDR2 SYDVKM, per germline. Trimming cost V 2 bases and J 3 bases, with 11 bases left between them. The CDR3 reads CASSLLPGVYEQYF. CDR3 sequence (DNA): TGTGCCAGCAGTTTACTTCCGGGAGTCTACGAGCAGTACTTC.

The CDR3 DNA reads TGTGCCAGCAGCGTCGGTGGAGTCTATGGCTACACCTTC. Encoded protein: CASSVGGVYGYTF. This chain uses TRBV9 with TRBJ1-2; D ambiguous. The CDR3 is made up of 13 amino acids. Trimming pared 2 bases from V and 4 bases from J, leaving 9 bases between. CDR1 is SGDLS and CDR2 is YYNGEE in the germline V gene.

The V and J genes are TRBV10-3 and TRBJ2-1; 12 nucleotides agree with TRBD2. The length of the CDR3 is 15 residues. Germline V lookup: CDR1 ENHRY, CDR2 SYGVKD. Trimming removed 6 bases from V and 5 bases from J; junction bases left unmatched: 5. CDR3 amino acids: CAIRERTSGNNEQFF. In nucleotides, the CDR3 is TGTGCCATCAGGGAACGGACTAGCGGGAACAATGAGCAGTTCTTC.

In this sample, this clonotype turned up many times. This sequence joins TRBV20-1 and TRBJ1-1; no reliable D call. V was trimmed by 0 bases and J by 5 bases, leaving 4 bases between them. Germline values: CDR1 DFQATT, CDR2 SNEGSKA (reference sequence). The CDR3 consists of 11 residues. CDR3 in DNA: TGCAGTGCTAGAGATCCGACTGAAGCTTTCTTT. Protein sequence: CSARDPTEAFF.

This clonotype was seen ten or more times. The chain links TRBV29-1 to TRBJ2-3; TRBD2 matches at 13 bases. The CDR3 extends over 15 amino acids. The germline V gene encodes CDR1 SQVTM and CDR2 ANQGSEA. J was trimmed by 5 bases and V by 6 bases; bases with no gene match: 8. The CDR3, as DNA: TGCAGCGTCGCCGGGACTAGCGGGGCGGGAGATACGCAGTATTTT. It encodes CSVAGTSGAGDTQYF.

J is TRBJ2-2 and V is TRBV11-2; TRBD2 agrees at 12 bases. CDR1 and CDR2 from the germline V gene are SGHAT and FQNNGV. This CDR3 contains 18 residues. Trimming took 3 bases from V and 9 from J; bases not matched to a gene: 14. The CDR3 sequence is CASSLTSGGLGFRRELFF. The CDR3 DNA reads TGTGCCAGCAGCTTGACTAGCGGGGGTTTAGGCTTTCGGAGGGAGCTGTTTTTT. Full variable domain (rest looked up from reference TRBV11-2 and TRBJ2-2): EAGVAQSPRYKIIEKRQSVAFWCNPISGHATLYWYQQILGQGPKLLIQFQNNGVVDDSQLPKDRFSAERLKGVDSTLKIQPAKLEDSAVYLCASSLTSGGLGFRRELFFGEGSRLTVL.

This chain uses TRBV4-2 with TRBJ2-7; TRBD2 matches 10 bases. The length of the CDR3 is 14 residues. J gave up 1 base and V 6 bases, and 3 bases lay outside the gene matches. Germline CDR1 and CDR2: LGHNA and YNFKEQ. The chain's CDR3 is CASSTSGVSYEQYF. In DNA form, the CDR3 reads TGTGCCAGCAGTACTAGCGGGGTATCCTACGAGCAGTACTTC.

V is TRBV6-5 and J is TRBJ2-1; 9 bases match TRBD1. Trimming cost V 0 bases and J 1 base; bases outside gene matches: 1. Germline CDR1 is MNHEY and CDR2 is SVGAGI. This CDR3 has 16 residues. CDR3 sequence: CASSYSTGGSYNEQFF. The DNA for the CDR3 is TGTGCCAGCAGTTACTCGACAGGGGGGTCCTACAATGAGCAGTTCTTC.